This T cell receptor beta chain is from a study of blood T cell repertoires in COVID-19. The table came from immunoSEQ multiplex PCR; TCRdb's copy has only in-frame clones and leaves some out. Among nearly 90,000 clones listed, approximately 88% were seen once. Germline CDR1 and CDR2: MDHEN and SYDVKM. This CDR3 is 14 amino acids long. V was shortened by 4 bases and J by 1 base, with 8 bases between the two germline ends. In its sample, this clone was seen once. The source material was peripheral blood. This clonotype originated in a man older than 75 with acute or convalescent COVID-19. V usage is TRBV28 and J usage is TRBJ1-5, with unresolved D. CDR3 nucleotide sequence: TGTGCCAGCAGTTCCCAAGAGAGCAATCAGCCCCAGCATTTT. Protein: CASSSQESNQPQHF.